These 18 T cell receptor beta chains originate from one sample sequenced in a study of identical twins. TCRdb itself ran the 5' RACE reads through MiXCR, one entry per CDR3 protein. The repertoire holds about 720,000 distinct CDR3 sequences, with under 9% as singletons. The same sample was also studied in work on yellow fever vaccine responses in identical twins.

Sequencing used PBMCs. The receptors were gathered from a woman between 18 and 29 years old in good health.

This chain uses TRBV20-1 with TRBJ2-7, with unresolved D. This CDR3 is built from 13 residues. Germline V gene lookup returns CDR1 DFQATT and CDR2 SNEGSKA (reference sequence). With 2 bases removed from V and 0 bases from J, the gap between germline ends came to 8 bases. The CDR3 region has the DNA TGCAGTGCTAGAAATCGGGCCTCCTACGAGCAGTACTTC. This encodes CSARNRASYEQYF.

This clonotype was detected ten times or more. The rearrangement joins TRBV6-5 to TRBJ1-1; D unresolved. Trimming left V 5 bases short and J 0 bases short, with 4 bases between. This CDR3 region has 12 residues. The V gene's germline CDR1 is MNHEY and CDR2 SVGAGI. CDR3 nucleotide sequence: TGTGCCAGCAGTAGCATGAACACTGAAGCTTTCTTT. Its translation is CASSSMNTEAFF.

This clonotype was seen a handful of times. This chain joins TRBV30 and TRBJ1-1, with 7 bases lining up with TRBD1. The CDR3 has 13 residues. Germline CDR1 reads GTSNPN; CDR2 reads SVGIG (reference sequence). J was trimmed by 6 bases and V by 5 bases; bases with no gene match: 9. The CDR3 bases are TGTGCCTGGGACAGGGCTATACGGGCTGAAGCTTTCTTT. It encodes CAWDRAIRAEAFF.

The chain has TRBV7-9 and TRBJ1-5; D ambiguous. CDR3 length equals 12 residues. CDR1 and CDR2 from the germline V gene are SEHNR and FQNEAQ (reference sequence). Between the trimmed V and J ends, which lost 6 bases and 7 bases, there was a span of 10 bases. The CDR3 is CASSSTEQPQHF. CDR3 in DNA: TGTGCCAGCAGTTCTACAGAGCAGCCCCAGCATTTT.

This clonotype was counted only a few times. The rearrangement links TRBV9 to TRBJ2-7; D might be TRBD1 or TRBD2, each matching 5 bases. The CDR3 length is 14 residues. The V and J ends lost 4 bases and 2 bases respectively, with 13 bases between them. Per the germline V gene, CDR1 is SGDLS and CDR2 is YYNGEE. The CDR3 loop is CASSTGPSPYEQYF. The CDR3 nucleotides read TGTGCCAGCAGCACGGGACCGAGCCCCTACGAGCAGTACTTC.

The CDR3 DNA sequence: TGCGCCAGCAGCTTTATAAGCGGGGCTGCCTACGAGCAGTACTTC. It codes for CASSFISGAAYEQYF. The chain links TRBV5-1 to TRBJ2-7; 7 positions match TRBD2. This CDR3 is 15 amino acids long. Germline V CDR1 and CDR2: SGHRS, YFSETQ. J lost 2 bases, V lost 2 bases, and 7 bases had no gene match.

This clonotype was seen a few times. This CDR3 is CASSQDRLAGAWETQYF. The CDR3 region has the DNA TGTGCCAGCAGCCAAGATCGCTTAGCGGGAGCCTGGGAGACCCAGTACTTC. The chain joins TRBV14 to TRBJ2-5; 9 positions agree with TRBD2. J lost 5 bases, V lost 0 bases, and 10 bases had no gene match. Germline V lookup: CDR1 SGHDN, CDR2 FVKESK. This CDR3 has 17 residues.

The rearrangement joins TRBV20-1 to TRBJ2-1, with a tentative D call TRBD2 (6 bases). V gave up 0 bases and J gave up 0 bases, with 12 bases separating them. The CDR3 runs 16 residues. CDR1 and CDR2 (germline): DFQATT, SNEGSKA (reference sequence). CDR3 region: CSAREAGLLSYNEQFF. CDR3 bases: TGCAGTGCTAGAGAAGCGGGCCTACTCTCCTACAATGAGCAGTTCTTC.

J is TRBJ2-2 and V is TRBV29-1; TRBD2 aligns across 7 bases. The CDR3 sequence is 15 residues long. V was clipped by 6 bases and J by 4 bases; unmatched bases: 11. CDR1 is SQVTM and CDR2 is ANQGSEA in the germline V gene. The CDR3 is CSVVTSKFGTGELFF. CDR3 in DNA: TGCAGCGTAGTGACTAGCAAGTTCGGCACCGGGGAGCTGTTTTTT.

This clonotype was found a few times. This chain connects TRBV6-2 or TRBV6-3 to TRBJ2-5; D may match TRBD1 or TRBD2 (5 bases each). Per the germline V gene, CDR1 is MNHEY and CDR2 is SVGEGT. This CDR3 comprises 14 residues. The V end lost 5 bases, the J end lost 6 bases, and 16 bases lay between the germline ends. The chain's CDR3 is CASSPGTLGKTQYF. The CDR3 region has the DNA TGTGCCAGCAGTCCCGGGACGCTGGGGAAGACCCAGTACTTC.

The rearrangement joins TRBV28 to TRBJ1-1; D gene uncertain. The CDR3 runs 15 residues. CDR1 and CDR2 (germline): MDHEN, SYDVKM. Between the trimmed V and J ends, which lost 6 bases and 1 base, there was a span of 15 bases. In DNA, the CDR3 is TGTGCCAGCAGCTCTCCCGGTAGCTCGAACACTGAAGCTTTCTTT. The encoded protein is CASSSPGSSNTEAFF. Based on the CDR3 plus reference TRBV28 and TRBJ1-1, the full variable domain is DVKVTQSSRYLVKRTGEKVFLECVQDMDHENMFWYRQDPGLGLRLIYFSYDVKMKEKGDIPEGYSVSREKKERFSLILESASTNQTSMYLCASSSPGSSNTEAFFGQGTRLTVV.

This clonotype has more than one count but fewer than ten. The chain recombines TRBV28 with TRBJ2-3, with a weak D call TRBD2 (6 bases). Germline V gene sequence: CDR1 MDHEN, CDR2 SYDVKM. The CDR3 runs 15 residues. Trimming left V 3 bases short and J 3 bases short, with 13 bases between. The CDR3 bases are TGTGCCAGCAGTTTTGGTCCTAGCGTTACAGATACGCAGTATTTT. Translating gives CASSFGPSVTDTQYF.

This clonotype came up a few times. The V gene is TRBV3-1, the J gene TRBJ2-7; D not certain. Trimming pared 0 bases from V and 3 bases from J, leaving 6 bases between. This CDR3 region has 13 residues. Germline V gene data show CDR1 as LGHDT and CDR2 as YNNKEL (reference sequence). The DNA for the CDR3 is TGTGCCAGCAGCCAAGAACCTAACTACGAGCAGTACTTC. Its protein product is CASSQEPNYEQYF.

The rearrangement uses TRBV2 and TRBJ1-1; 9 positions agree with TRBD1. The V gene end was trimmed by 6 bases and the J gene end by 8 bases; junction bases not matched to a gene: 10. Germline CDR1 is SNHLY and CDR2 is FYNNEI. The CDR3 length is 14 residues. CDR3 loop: CASSPGQGQNEAFF. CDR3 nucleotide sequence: TGTGCCAGCAGCCCGGGACAGGGTCAAAACGAAGCTTTCTTT.

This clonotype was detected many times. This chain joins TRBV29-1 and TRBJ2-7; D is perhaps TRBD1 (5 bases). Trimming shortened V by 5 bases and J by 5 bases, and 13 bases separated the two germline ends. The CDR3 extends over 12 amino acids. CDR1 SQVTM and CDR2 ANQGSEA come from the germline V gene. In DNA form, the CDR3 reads TGCAGCGTTCGAGACAGATACCACGAGCAGTACTTC. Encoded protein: CSVRDRYHEQYF.

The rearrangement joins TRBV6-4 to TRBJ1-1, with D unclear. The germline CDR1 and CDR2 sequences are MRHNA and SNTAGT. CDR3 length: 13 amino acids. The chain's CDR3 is CSCERFRDTEAFF. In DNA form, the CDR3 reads TGTTCTTGCGAGAGATTTCGGGACACTGAAGCTTTCTTT.

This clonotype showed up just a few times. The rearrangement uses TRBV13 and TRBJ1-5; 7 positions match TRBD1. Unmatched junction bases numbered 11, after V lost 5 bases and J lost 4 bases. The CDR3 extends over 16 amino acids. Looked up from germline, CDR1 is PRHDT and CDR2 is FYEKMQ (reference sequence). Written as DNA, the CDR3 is TGTGCCAGCAGCCCGGGGGACAGTGGGTCTAATCAGCCCCAGCATTTT. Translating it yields CASSPGDSGSNQPQHF.

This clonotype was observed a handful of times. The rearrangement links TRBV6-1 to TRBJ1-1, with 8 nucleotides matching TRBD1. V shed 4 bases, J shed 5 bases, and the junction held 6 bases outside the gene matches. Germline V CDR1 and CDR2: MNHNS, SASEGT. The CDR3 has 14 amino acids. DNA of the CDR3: TGTGCCAGCAGTGCCGGACAGGGTAAGACTGAAGCTTTCTTT. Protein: CASSAGQGKTEAFF.